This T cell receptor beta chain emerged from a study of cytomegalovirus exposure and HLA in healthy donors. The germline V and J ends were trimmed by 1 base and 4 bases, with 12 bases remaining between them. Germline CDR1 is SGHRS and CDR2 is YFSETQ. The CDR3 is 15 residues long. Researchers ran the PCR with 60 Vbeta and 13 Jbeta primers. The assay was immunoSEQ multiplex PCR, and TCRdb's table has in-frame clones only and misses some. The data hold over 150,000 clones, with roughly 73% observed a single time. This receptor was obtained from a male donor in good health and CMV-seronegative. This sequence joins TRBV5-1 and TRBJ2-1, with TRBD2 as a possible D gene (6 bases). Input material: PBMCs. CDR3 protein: CASSLTGEEYNEQFF. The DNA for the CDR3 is TGCGCCAGCAGCTTGACGGGGGAAGAATACAATGAGCAGTTCTTC.